What follows are 23 T cell receptor beta chains derived from one specimen sequenced in a study of cytomegalovirus exposure and HLA in healthy donors. Both 60 Vbeta primers and 13 Jbeta primers went into the PCR. TCRdb's table, derived via immunoSEQ multiplex PCR, lists solely in-frame clones and lacks some. The sample lists under 110,000 clones, 75% to 85% seen once, with 1.6% in the top ten. Sequencing was performed on PBMCs. These receptors were obtained from a man aged 50-59 years in good health and CMV-seronegative.

The V and J genes are TRBV10-1 and TRBJ2-1, with TRBD2 matching 7 bases. Germline CDR1 is WNHNN and CDR2 is SYGVQD (reference sequence). CDR3 length: 13 amino acids. V dropped 5 bases and J dropped 12; count of bases not matched to a gene: 10. This chain's CDR3 is CASSSIRGERQFF. For the CDR3, the DNA is TGCGCCAGCAGTTCCATACGGGGGGAAAGGCAGTTCTTC.

This chain connects TRBV7-2 to TRBJ2-7; 9 bases agree with TRBD2. The CDR3 is made up of 15 amino acids. Losses at the gene ends were 1 base for V and 2 bases for J; bases not matched to a gene: 3. Germline V gene lookup returns CDR1 SGHTA and CDR2 FQGNSA. In nucleotides, the CDR3 is TGTGCCAGCAGCTTAGTGGCGGGGGGGACCTACGAGCAGTACTTC. Protein product: CASSLVAGGTYEQYF.

The chain links TRBV29-1 to TRBJ2-6; TRBD2 agrees at 15 bases. Unmatched junction bases numbered 13, after V lost 6 bases and J lost 1 base. CDR1 and CDR2 from the germline V gene are SQVTM and ANQGSEA. There are 20 residues in the CDR3. CDR3 region: CSVYGLAGGPGLSGANVLTF. The CDR3 nucleotides are TGCAGCGTCTACGGACTAGCGGGGGGGCCAGGGTTATCTGGGGCCAACGTCCTGACTTTC. Together with reference TRBV29-1 and TRBJ2-6, the CDR3 gives the full variable domain: SAVISQKPSRDICQRGTSLTIQCQVDSQVTMMFWYRQQPGQSLTLIATANQGSEATYESGFVIDKFPISRPNLTFSTLTVSNMSPEDSSIYLCSVYGLAGGPGLSGANVLTFGAGSRLTVL.

This clone has more than one count but fewer than ten. This CDR3 is CASSFDGTGTQKYF. The DNA for the CDR3 is TGTGCCAGCAGCTTTGACGGTACCGGGACACAGAAGTATTTT. The V gene is TRBV7-9, the J gene TRBJ2-3; D might be TRBD1 (6 bases). From germline, CDR1 is SEHNR and CDR2 FQNEAQ (reference sequence). The CDR3 contains 14 residues. Trimming cost V 3 bases and J 13 bases, with 20 bases left between them.

The chain joins TRBV5-4 to TRBJ1-2, with D unclear. CDR3 length: 13 amino acids. CDR1 and CDR2 from the germline V gene are SGHNT and YYREEE (reference sequence). V was trimmed by 2 bases and J by 4 bases, leaving 9 bases between them. The CDR3 region has the DNA TGTGCCAGCAGCTTTAGCAGCAGCTATGGCTACACCTTC. Translation gives CASSFSSSYGYTF.

CDR3 residues: CASSLVGTGVYEQYV. The CDR3 coding sequence is TGTGCCAGCAGCTTAGTAGGGACAGGGGTCTACGAGCAGTACGTC. The chain joins TRBV11-2 to TRBJ2-7; TRBD1 agrees at 10 bases. Germline V gene lookup returns CDR1 SGHAT and CDR2 FQNNGV. This CDR3 has 15 residues. The trim removed 1 base at V and 3 bases at J, leaving 3 bases unmatched.

This chain connects TRBV5-4 to TRBJ2-2; 9 bases line up with TRBD2. Trimming cost V 10 bases and J 5 bases; bases outside gene matches: 15. This CDR3 is 16 amino acids long. Germline CDR1 reads SGHNT; CDR2 reads YYREEE (reference sequence). The CDR3 nucleotides read TGTGCCGCCCGAGACGGGGCGGGGGGGAATACCGGGGAGCTGTTTTTT. Translation: CAARDGAGGNTGELFF.

The chain uses TRBV6-5 and TRBJ1-1, with D hard to call. This CDR3 is 12 amino acids long. With 6 bases removed from V and 4 bases from J, the gap between germline ends came to 9 bases. The germline V gene has CDR1 MNHEY and CDR2 SVGAGI. The CDR3 DNA reads as TGTGCCAGCAGAGGAGGGCTCACTGAAGCTTTCTTT. It is translated as CASRGGLTEAFF.

This rearrangement joins TRBV5-4 to TRBJ2-2; D possibly corresponds to TRBD1 (6 bases). Germline V gene lookup returns CDR1 SGHNT and CDR2 YYREEE (reference sequence). V lost 0 bases and J lost 1, with 10 bases in between. This CDR3 is built from 16 residues. CDR3 region: CASSLGDNVNTGELFF. For the CDR3, the DNA is TGTGCCAGCAGCTTGGGGGACAATGTGAACACCGGGGAGCTGTTTTTT.

This clone was observed a few times. The chain links TRBV5-4 to TRBJ2-7; 7 positions match TRBD1. This CDR3 has 13 residues. V was clipped by 3 bases and J by 3 bases; unmatched bases: 3. Germline loops: CDR1 SGHNT, CDR2 YYREEE (reference sequence). The CDR3 sequence: CASSSRDSYEQYV. CDR3 nucleotides: TGTGCCAGCAGCTCCCGGGACAGCTACGAGCAGTACGTC.

The J gene is TRBJ2-7, the V gene TRBV5-5; TRBD2 aligns across 8 bases. Germline-derived CDR1 and CDR2 are SGHKS and YYEKEE (reference sequence). The V segment lost 6 bases and the J segment 7 bases; nucleotides outside the gene matches: 9. This CDR3 is 13 amino acids long. This CDR3 reads CASTPGGVREQYF. DNA for the CDR3: TGTGCCAGCACGCCGGGGGGGGTAAGGGAGCAGTACTTC.

A few counts support this clone. The V gene is TRBV6-1, the J gene TRBJ1-3; possibly TRBD1 for D (6 bases). This CDR3 is 14 amino acids long. Trimming shortened V by 8 bases and J by 0 bases, and 11 bases separated the two germline ends. Germline values: CDR1 MNHNS, CDR2 SASEGT. The CDR3 spells CASEGVSSGNTIYF. In DNA form, the CDR3 reads TGTGCCAGCGAGGGGGTGTCCTCTGGAAACACCATATATTTT.

The CDR3 DNA is TGTGCCAGCGGGACAACTAGCGGCAATGAGCAGTTCTTC. Residues: CASGTTSGNEQFF. The gene calls are TRBV4-2 and TRBJ2-1; TRBD2 matches at 8 bases. This CDR3 contains 13 residues. The germline V gene has CDR1 LGHNA and CDR2 YNFKEQ. Losses at the gene ends were 8 bases for V and 6 bases for J; bases not matched to a gene: 6.

The rearrangement joins TRBV29-1 to TRBJ2-3; no clear D. The germline CDR1 and CDR2 sequences are SQVTM and ANQGSEA. The CDR3 totals 14 residues. The V and J ends lost 3 bases and 4 bases respectively, with 14 bases between them. CDR3 coding DNA: TGCAGCGTTGAGTGGCCCACTACGGCAGATACGCAGTATTTT. This codes for CSVEWPTTADTQYF.

CDR3 protein: CASSSTGTRSTDTQYF. CDR3 DNA: TGTGCCAGCAGTTCGACCGGGACTAGATCCACAGATACGCAGTATTTT. V is TRBV5-6 and J is TRBJ2-3; 8 bases match TRBD2. This CDR3 contains 16 residues. V was pared by 5 bases and J by 2 bases, with 10 bases of the junction left unmatched. CDR1 and CDR2 (germline): SGHDT, YYEEEE. The full variable domain, rest sourced from reference TRBV5-6 and TRBJ2-3, is DAGVTQSPTHLIKTRGQQVTLRCSPKSGHDTVSWYQQALGQGPQFIFQYYEEEERQRGNFPDRFSGHQFPNYSSELNVNALLLGDSALYLCASSSTGTRSTDTQYFGPGTRLTVL.

This clone was counted a few times. V usage is TRBV5-1 and J usage is TRBJ2-2; the D is unclear. The V end lost 4 bases, the J end lost 5 bases, and 9 bases lay between the germline ends. The CDR3 totals 13 residues. Germline V gene sequence: CDR1 SGHRS, CDR2 YFSETQ. The CDR3 protein is CASSVKETGELFF. The DNA of the CDR3 is TGCGCCAGCAGCGTAAAAGAGACCGGGGAGCTGTTTTTT.

In this sample, this clone turned up once. This rearrangement joins TRBV29-1 to TRBJ2-7, with 7 bases that match TRBD1. In germline, CDR1 is SQVTM, CDR2 ANQGSEA. CDR3 size: 14 residues. The J segment lost 4 bases and the V segment lost 4 bases, leaving 10 bases of the junction unmatched. CDR3 nucleotides: TGCAGCGTTGGAACCGGGACAGAAGGTTACGAGCAGTACTTC. This encodes CSVGTGTEGYEQYF.

V is TRBV9 and J is TRBJ1-4, with TRBD1 matching over 7 bases. The CDR3 extends over 14 amino acids. Germline CDR1 is SGDLS and CDR2 is YYNGEE. V was pared by 3 bases and J by 2 bases, with 1 base of the junction left unmatched. CDR3 bases: TGTGCCAGCAGCGCACAGGGGACTAATGAAAAACTGTTTTTT. Translated, it gives CASSAQGTNEKLFF.

There are a few counts of this clone. The chain carries TRBV5-4 and TRBJ2-3, with 9 bases matching TRBD1. With V trimmed by 1 base and J by 4 bases, 1 base remained unmatched. Germline assignment: CDR1 SGHNT and CDR2 YYREEE (reference sequence). The CDR3 is made up of 14 amino acids. As DNA, the CDR3 is TGTGCCAGCAGCTTGACAGGGGGCGCAGATACGCAGTATTTT. It is translated as CASSLTGGADTQYF.

V is TRBV18 and J is TRBJ2-7, with 10 bases aligning to TRBD1. The J segment lost 2 bases and the V segment lost 4 bases, leaving 5 bases of the junction unmatched. Germline V gives CDR1 KGHSH, CDR2 LQKENI. This CDR3 is 15 amino acids long. In nucleotides, the CDR3 is TGTGCCAGCTCACGTTCGGGACAGGGGACCTACGAGCAGTACTTC. This encodes CASSRSGQGTYEQYF.

This clone was observed once. The chain combines TRBV5-1 with TRBJ1-5; no reliable D call. The germline V gene has CDR1 SGHRS and CDR2 YFSETQ. V lost 4 bases to trimming and J lost 5 bases, with 10 bases between them. CDR3 length: 13 residues. The CDR3 sequence is CASSVTPDQPQHF. The CDR3 DNA reads TGCGCCAGCAGCGTTACTCCCGATCAGCCCCAGCATTTT.

The CDR3 sequence is CASSPSLSTNEKLFF. For the CDR3, the DNA is TGTGCCAGCAGCCCCTCCCTGTCAACTAATGAAAAACTGTTTTTT. This chain connects TRBV5-4 to TRBJ1-4; D unresolved. CDR1 and CDR2 from the germline V gene are SGHNT and YYREEE (reference sequence). The length of the CDR3 is 15 residues. Trimming stripped 4 bases from V and 0 bases from J, with 10 bases between. Full variable domain (missing parts from reference TRBV5-4 and TRBJ1-4): ETGVTQSPTHLIKTRGQQVTLRCSSQSGHNTVSWYQQALGQGPQFIFQYYREEENGRGNFPPRFSGLQFPNYSSELNVNALELDDSALYLCASSPSLSTNEKLFFGSGTQLSVL.

The genes are TRBV5-1 and TRBJ2-6; D is possibly TRBD1 (6 bases). Germline V gene data show CDR1 as SGHRS and CDR2 as YFSETQ. Trimming shortened V by 5 bases and J by 4 bases, and 10 bases separated the two germline ends. The CDR3 is 14 residues long. In DNA form, the CDR3 reads TGCGCCAGCAGACAGGGAACGGGGGCCAACGTCCTGACTTTC. Its protein is CASRQGTGANVLTF.